This TCR beta chain was retrieved from a study of shared clonotypes between healthy human individuals. CDR3 length: 15 amino acids. Germline trimming cut 0 bases from V and 4 bases from J; bases unmatched to any gene: 3. Germline CDR1 reads SGHRS; CDR2 reads YFSETQ. The protocol was immunoSEQ multiplex PCR, while the TCRdb copy is restricted to in-frame clones and leaves out a portion. The repertoire holds 170,000 or so clones, with approximately 70% as singletons. Every donor, a Caucasian adult, lived in Nashville, Tennessee. Both subsets, CD45RA+ naive and CD45RA-negative memory, were split from the CD4+ cells.

Sequenced material: memory CD4+ T cells sorted from blood. The sample's subset: CD45RA-negative fraction. The chain uses TRBV5-1 and TRBJ2-3, with 9 bases matching TRBD2. This TCR derives from a young man in good health. The CDR3 DNA reads TGCGCCAGCAGCTTGGAAGTAGCGGGAGCAGATACGCAGTATTTT. Translation: CASSLEVAGADTQYF.